This entry lists 19 T cell receptor beta chains sequenced from one sample in a study of blood T cell repertoires in COVID-19. Clones were sequenced by immunoSEQ multiplex PCR, and TCRdb holds only the in-frame ones, with some missing. The profile covers about 140,000 clones, with around 86% appearing a single time and 1.5% to 2% taken by the ten largest. Material for sequencing was peripheral blood. Every receptor here comes from a human donor in a cohort sampled during active COVID-19.

This chain joins TRBV19 and TRBJ2-1; D ambiguous. In germline, CDR1 is LNHDA, CDR2 SQIVND (reference sequence). V was clipped by 6 bases and J by 9 bases, with 15 bases between them. The CDR3 totals 13 residues. CDR3 amino acids: CASRFEVMGEQFF. The CDR3 nucleotides are TGTGCCAGTAGATTCGAGGTCATGGGTGAGCAGTTCTTC.

The chain has TRBV6-6 and TRBJ1-2, with TRBD1 matching 11 bases. CDR3 size: 15 residues. Unmatched junction bases numbered 9, after V lost 5 bases and J lost 7 bases. Looked up from germline, CDR1 is MNHNY and CDR2 is SVGAGI (reference sequence). In nucleotides, the CDR3 is TGTGCCAGCAGTCAAGGACAGGGGGCTGGAGGTGGCTACACCTTC. This sequence encodes CASSQGQGAGGGYTF.

In regard to this clone: A read error may produce the germline difference seen at one junction end. V gene TRBV3-1 (or the pseudogene TRBV3-2) combines with J gene TRBJ2-3; TRBD2 matches at 12 bases. From germline, CDR1 is LGHDT and CDR2 YNNKEL (reference sequence). The CDR3 runs to 15 residues. CDR3 in amino acids: CASSQTSGSRDTQYF. The CDR3 DNA follows: TGTGCCAGCAGCCAGACTAGCGGGAGCAGAGATACGCAGTATTTT.

The chain is built from TRBV18 and TRBJ2-3; the match to TRBD1 covers 7 bases. From germline, CDR1 is KGHSH and CDR2 LQKENI. This CDR3 has 14 residues. V gave up 0 bases and J gave up 3 bases; unmatched junction bases: 0. The chain's CDR3 is CASSPPRGTDTQYF. CDR3 coding DNA: TGTGCCAGCTCACCACCCAGGGGGACAGATACGCAGTATTTT. Looking up the rest from reference TRBV18 and TRBJ2-3 gives the full variable domain: NAGVMQNPRHLVRRRGQEARLRCSPMKGHSHVYWYRQLPEEGLKFMVYLQKENIIDESGMPKERFSAEFPKEGPSILRIQQVVRGDSAAYFCASSPPRGTDTQYFGPGTRLTVL.

The CDR3 sequence is CASSHNRANYGYTF. In DNA, the CDR3 is TGTGCCAGTAGTCATAACAGGGCCAACTATGGCTACACCTTC. This chain joins TRBV19 and TRBJ1-2, with TRBD1 as a possible D gene (6 bases). Germline loops: CDR1 LNHDA, CDR2 SQIVND (reference sequence). V was shortened by 5 bases and J by 2 bases, with 12 bases between the two germline ends. The CDR3 covers 14 residues.

This chain joins TRBV5-1 and TRBJ2-3; the match to TRBD1 covers 7 bases. There are 17 residues in the CDR3. Losses at the gene ends were 1 base for V and 4 bases for J; bases not matched to a gene: 12. CDR1 and CDR2 (germline): SGHRS, YFSETQ. CDR3 bases: TGCGCCAGCAGCTTGTTTTCGTCGAGGGGGCGCTCAGATACGCAGTATTTT. It specifies CASSLFSSRGRSDTQYF.

The CDR3 DNA follows: TGTGCCAGCAGTTATGGGACAGGTGGTGCTGAAGCTTTCTTT. Its translation is CASSYGTGGAEAFF. J is TRBJ1-1 and V is TRBV6-6, with 8 bases lining up with TRBD1. CDR1 and CDR2 from the germline V gene are MNHNY and SVGAGI (reference sequence). The CDR3 totals 14 residues. Trimming cost V 3 bases and J 6 bases; bases outside gene matches: 6.

This clone showed up many times. The CDR3 region has the DNA TGTGCCAGCAGTGTGCCTCCTGGCATGGAGCAGTTCTTC. The encoded protein is CASSVPPGMEQFF. The chain uses TRBV2 and TRBJ2-1; D is unresolved. The CDR3 has 13 amino acids. V lost 4 bases to trimming and J lost 10 bases, with 14 bases between them. The germline V gene encodes CDR1 SNHLY and CDR2 FYNNEI. The full variable domain, completed using reference TRBV2 and TRBJ2-1, is EPEVTQTPSHQVTQMGQEVILRCVPISNHLYFYWYRQILGQKVEFLVSFYNNEISEKSEIFDDQFSVERPDGSNFTLKIRSTKLEDSAMYFCASSVPPGMEQFFGPGTRLTVL.

This clone has more than one count but fewer than ten. The rearrangement uses TRBV28 and TRBJ2-7, with a tentative D call TRBD2 (5 bases). The CDR3 is 12 residues long. The V gene lost 2 bases and the J gene lost 5 bases, with 7 bases spanning the gap. Germline CDR1 reads MDHEN; CDR2 reads SYDVKM. The CDR3 loop reads CASSLRRDEQYF. In DNA form, the CDR3 reads TGTGCCAGCAGTTTACGGCGGGACGAGCAGTACTTC.

The chain joins TRBV19 to TRBJ2-7; 15 nucleotides agree with TRBD2. The CDR3 has 15 residues. Germline trimming cut 5 bases from V and 5 bases from J; bases unmatched to any gene: 4. Germline CDR1 LNHDA, CDR2 SQIVND (reference sequence). CDR3 residues: CASSFRTSGRDEQYF. Here the CDR3 DNA reads TGTGCCAGTAGTTTCCGGACTAGCGGGAGGGACGAGCAGTACTTC. Looking up the rest from reference TRBV19 and TRBJ2-7 gives the full variable domain: DGGITQSPKYLFRKEGQNVTLSCEQNLNHDAMYWYRQDPGQGLRLIYYSQIVNDFQKGDIAEGYSVSREKKESFPLTVTSAQKNPTAFYLCASSFRTSGRDEQYFGPGTRLTVT.

The gene calls are TRBV11-2 and TRBJ2-1; D unresolved. The germline V and J ends were trimmed by 5 bases and 5 bases, with 7 bases remaining between them. Germline V gene lookup returns CDR1 SGHAT and CDR2 FQNNGV. The CDR3 consists of 12 residues. This CDR3 is CASSALDNEQFF. Here the CDR3 DNA reads TGTGCCAGCAGCGCCCTAGACAATGAGCAGTTCTTC.

This sequence joins TRBV11-3 and TRBJ2-5, with 7 bases fitting TRBD2. Per germline, CDR1 SGHNT and CDR2 YENEEA. The length of the CDR3 is 13 residues. Losses at the gene ends were 2 bases for V and 6 bases for J; bases not matched to a gene: 3. CDR3 loop: CASSLMGGKTQYF. The CDR3 bases are TGTGCCAGCAGCTTAATGGGGGGGAAGACCCAGTACTTC.

The J gene is TRBJ1-2, the V gene TRBV19; D possibly corresponds to TRBD1 (6 bases). The V end lost 5 bases, the J end lost 8 bases, and 9 bases lay between the germline ends. This CDR3 comprises 11 residues. Germline lookup yields CDR1 LNHDA and CDR2 SQIVND (reference sequence). In nucleotides, the CDR3 is TGTGCCAGTAGTGGACAGAGGGGCTACACCTTC. Translation gives CASSGQRGYTF. Supplemented by reference TRBV19 and TRBJ1-2, the full variable domain reads DGGITQSPKYLFRKEGQNVTLSCEQNLNHDAMYWYRQDPGQGLRLIYYSQIVNDFQKGDIAEGYSVSREKKESFPLTVTSAQKNPTAFYLCASSGQRGYTFGSGTRLTVV.

This clone is a singleton in its sample. The genes are TRBV28 and TRBJ1-6, with D hard to call. This CDR3 region has 18 residues. V was cut by 5 bases and J by 5 bases, with 22 bases left in between. The V gene's germline CDR1 is MDHEN and CDR2 SYDVKM. The CDR3 sequence: CASSPYGTREEDNSPLHF. The CDR3, as DNA: TGTGCCAGCAGTCCCTATGGCACGAGGGAAGAGGATAATTCACCCCTCCACTTT.

The chain uses TRBV15 and TRBJ1-1, with no clear D. The CDR3 is 16 amino acids. V shed 5 bases and J shed 2 bases, with 18 bases lying between them. The germline V gene encodes CDR1 LNHNV and CDR2 YYDKDF (reference sequence). The DNA for the CDR3 is TGTGCCACCAGCCCAGGATACAGTGCTTCCAACACTGAAGCTTTCTTT. Its translation is CATSPGYSASNTEAFF.

The V gene is TRBV7-2, the J gene TRBJ1-5; TRBD1 matches 9 bases. Germline V gene sequence: CDR1 SGHTA, CDR2 FQGNSA. The CDR3 is made up of 16 amino acids. V was pared by 5 bases and J by 2 bases, with 7 bases of the junction left unmatched. The CDR3 spells CASSPPGQGGNQPQHF. CDR3 DNA sequence: TGTGCCAGCAGCCCACCGGGACAGGGAGGCAATCAGCCCCAGCATTTT.

The J gene is TRBJ1-1, the V gene TRBV19; TRBD1 aligns across 7 bases. The germline V gene has CDR1 LNHDA and CDR2 SQIVND (reference sequence). The ends lost 4 bases at V and 4 bases at J; junction bases unmatched: 12. The CDR3 totals 16 residues. The CDR3: CASSREAGRGATEAFF. Written as DNA, the CDR3 is TGTGCCAGTAGTAGGGAAGCAGGCAGGGGGGCCACTGAAGCTTTCTTT.

This clone was seen a single time. The V and J genes are TRBV3-1 (or the pseudogene TRBV3-2) and TRBJ2-5, with 13 bases lining up with TRBD2. This CDR3 region has 15 residues. Trimming took 3 bases from V and 7 from J; bases not matched to a gene: 5. CDR1 and CDR2 from the germline V gene are LGHDT and YNNKEL (reference sequence). CDR3 residues: CASSQGLAGPLTQYF. In nucleotides, the CDR3 is TGTGCCAGCAGCCAGGGACTAGCGGGGCCTTTGACCCAGTACTTC.

This clone appeared a few times. The chain is built from TRBV18 and TRBJ1-3; 8 nucleotides match TRBD1. In germline, CDR1 is KGHSH, CDR2 LQKENI. The J segment lost 8 bases and the V segment lost 0 bases, leaving 6 bases of the junction unmatched. There are 15 residues in the CDR3. The CDR3 bases are TGTGCCAGCTCACCACCAGGACAGGGAAGGGACACCATATATTTT. Translated, it gives CASSPPGQGRDTIYF.